A single sample is the source of the 2 T cell receptor beta chains below, sequenced in a study of breast tumors, draining lymph nodes, adjacent tissues. Using its own MiXCR run on the multiplex PCR reads, TCRdb lists one record per CDR3 protein. The sample consists of approximately 13,000 distinct CDR3 sequences, 40% to 55% of them appearing once. The source material was tumor-adjacent breast tissue. The receptors here all came from a female donor with breast cancer. Some clones in this sample may be carry-over from other donors' samples.

The chain combines TRBV29-1 with TRBJ2-3, with D possibly matching TRBD1 (7 bases). The germline V and J ends were trimmed by 4 bases and 2 bases, with 16 bases remaining between them. CDR1 and CDR2 from the germline V gene are SQVTM and ANQGSEA. This CDR3 spans 15 amino acids. CDR3 protein: CSVGGDSLFTDTQYF. CDR3 bases: TGCAGCGTTGGGGGGGACAGTCTTTTCACAGATACGCAGTATTTT.

This clonotype is medium-sized within its sample. The rearrangement uses TRBV13 and TRBJ2-5, with D possibly called TRBD1 or TRBD2 (5 bases each). Germline V gene lookup returns CDR1 PRHDT and CDR2 FYEKMQ (reference sequence). This CDR3 is 14 amino acids long. Trimming cost V 5 bases and J 8 bases, with 18 bases left between them. In DNA form, the CDR3 reads TGTGCCAGCAGCCCTAAGACGGGGCACGGAACCCAGTACTTC. It is translated as CASSPKTGHGTQYF. The entire variable domain, with the rest obtained from reference TRBV13 and TRBJ2-5, is as follows: AAGVIQSPRHLIKEKRETATLKCYPIPRHDTVYWYQQGPGQDPQFLISFYEKMQSDKGSIPDRFSAQQFSDYHSELNMSSLELGDSALYFCASSPKTGHGTQYFGPGTRLLVL.